These 13 T cell receptor beta chains were all obtained from the same sample, sequenced in a study of T-cell memory formation after mild COVID-19. MiXCR was run by TCRdb on the 5' RACE reads, yielding one entry per CDR3 protein. The sample holds fewer than 450,000 distinct CDR3 sequences; approximately 24% are singletons and the top ten take around 8.1%. Sequencing used PBMCs or a T cell subset sorted from them (not recorded which). The receptors derive from an adult woman who had mild COVID-19 (a few samples of this study predate the infection). Cell type and time point are not known.

This clonotype has more than one count but fewer than ten. V is TRBV7-6 and J is TRBJ2-1; 10 nucleotides agree with TRBD2. The J segment lost 5 bases and the V segment lost 4 bases, leaving 8 bases of the junction unmatched. The CDR3 covers 16 residues. The V gene's germline CDR1 is SGHVS and CDR2 FNYEAQ. CDR3 protein: CASSSPAGGPHNEQFF. For the CDR3, the DNA is TGTGCCAGCAGCTCCCCAGCGGGGGGGCCCCACAATGAGCAGTTCTTC.

This clonotype has only a few counts. The chain employs TRBV6-1 and TRBJ2-3; D gene unclear. The germline V gene encodes CDR1 MNHNS and CDR2 SASEGT. CDR3 length: 11 residues. Trimming left V 2 bases short and J 6 bases short, with 3 bases between. For the CDR3, the DNA is TGTGCCAGCAGTGAATATGATACGCAGTATTTT. Amino acid sequence: CASSEYDTQYF.

V and J are TRBV7-8 and TRBJ1-1, with 8 bases fitting TRBD1. V gave up 5 bases and J gave up 5 bases; unmatched junction bases: 10. CDR3 length: 15 amino acids. Germline-derived CDR1 and CDR2 are SGHVS and FQNEAQ. The CDR3, as DNA: TGTGCCAGCAGCCAAGGCAGGGGGCGAGGGACTGAAGCTTTCTTT. Translated, it gives CASSQGRGRGTEAFF.

This clonotype was picked up a small number of times. The J gene is TRBJ1-2, the V gene TRBV7-2; D is unclear. The CDR3 totals 12 residues. V was cut by 4 bases and J by 4 bases, with 7 bases left in between. From germline, CDR1 is SGHTA and CDR2 FQGNSA. The CDR3 reads CASSSRTYGYTF. In nucleotides, the CDR3 is TGTGCCAGCAGCTCCCGGACCTATGGCTACACCTTC.

This chain joins TRBV6-2 or TRBV6-3 and TRBJ2-2; 13 bases align to TRBD2. J lost 2 bases, V lost 6 bases, and 12 bases had no gene match. Germline V gene data show CDR1 as MNHEY and CDR2 as SVGEGT. CDR3 length equals 19 residues. CDR3 amino acids: CASSQASGLAGVNTGELFF. Written as DNA, the CDR3 is TGTGCCAGCAGCCAAGCCTCCGGACTAGCGGGAGTTAACACCGGGGAGCTGTTTTTT.

The rearrangement links TRBV6-1 to TRBJ2-1; 7 bases agree with TRBD2. V dropped 6 bases and J dropped 9; count of bases not matched to a gene: 20. The V gene's germline CDR1 is MNHNS and CDR2 SASEGT. CDR3 length: 17 residues. The CDR3 nucleotides read TGTGCCAGCAGCCTCGAGCGGGGTCTTAATCCCCTCAGTGAGCAGTTCTTC. This codes for CASSLERGLNPLSEQFF.

The chain couples TRBV27 to TRBJ2-2; 9 bases are shared with TRBD2. The J segment lost 7 bases and the V segment lost 7 bases, leaving 13 bases of the junction unmatched. CDR1 MNHEY and CDR2 SMNVEV come from the germline V gene (reference sequence). This CDR3 comprises 16 residues. Here the CDR3 reads CASTPLRGGAVGELFF. The CDR3 bases are TGTGCCAGCACCCCCCTTCGCGGGGGGGCTGTCGGGGAGCTGTTTTTT.

V gene TRBV5-6 combines with J gene TRBJ2-5; 15 bases are a match to TRBD2. Germline assignment: CDR1 SGHDT and CDR2 YYEEEE. The CDR3 extends over 16 amino acids. J was trimmed by 2 bases and V by 3 bases; bases with no gene match: 2. The CDR3 sequence is CASSSGTSGRQETQYF. CDR3 DNA sequence: TGTGCCAGCAGCTCGGGGACTAGCGGGAGGCAAGAGACCCAGTACTTC.

V gene TRBV20-1 combines with J gene TRBJ2-1; TRBD2 matches 11 bases. V dropped 0 bases and J dropped 8; count of bases not matched to a gene: 6. CDR1 is DFQATT and CDR2 is SNEGSKA in the germline V gene (reference sequence). CDR3 length equals 15 residues. CDR3 sequence: CSARDSGGVKDEQFF. In DNA form, the CDR3 reads TGCAGTGCTAGAGATAGCGGGGGGGTCAAGGATGAGCAGTTCTTC.

This clonotype was detected many times. J is TRBJ1-4 and V is TRBV7-6, with 7 nucleotides matching TRBD1. The CDR3 extends over 13 amino acids. In germline, CDR1 is SGHVS, CDR2 FNYEAQ. V shed 1 base, J shed 8 bases, and the junction held 1 base outside the gene matches. This CDR3 is CASSLGQGEKLFF. CDR3 DNA sequence: TGTGCCAGCAGCTTAGGACAGGGAGAAAAACTGTTTTTT. The full variable domain, completed using reference TRBV7-6 and TRBJ1-4, is GAGVSQSPRYKVTKRGQDVALRCDPISGHVSLYWYRQALGQGPEFLTYFNYEAQQDKSGLPNDRFSAERPEGSISTLTIQRTEQRDSAMYRCASSLGQGEKLFFGSGTQLSVL.

The CDR3 region has the DNA TGTGCCAGCAGTTTAGGTGAGGGTAGGGTCTACGAGCAGTACTTC. Translating it yields CASSLGEGRVYEQYF. The chain joins TRBV12-3 or TRBV12-4 to TRBJ2-7, with D perhaps TRBD2 (5 bases). V was clipped by 1 base and J by 3 bases, with 13 bases between them. This CDR3 spans 15 amino acids.

This rearrangement joins TRBV20-1 to TRBJ1-5, with D possibly matching TRBD1 (5 bases). In germline, CDR1 is DFQATT, CDR2 SNEGSKA (reference sequence). The V and J ends lost 5 bases and 3 bases respectively, with 8 bases between them. The CDR3 totals 12 residues. The CDR3 DNA reads TGCAGTGCTTCAGGGTTCAATCAGCCCCAGCATTTT. Translating it yields CSASGFNQPQHF.

This sequence joins TRBV24-1 and TRBJ2-3; possibly TRBD2 for D (6 bases). V gave up 5 bases and J gave up 0 bases, with 11 bases separating them. Germline V gives CDR1 KGHDR, CDR2 SFDVKD. The CDR3 runs to 15 residues. Here the CDR3 reads CATSVRGISTDTQYF. CDR3 in DNA: TGTGCCACCAGTGTTCGCGGGATCAGCACAGATACGCAGTATTTT.